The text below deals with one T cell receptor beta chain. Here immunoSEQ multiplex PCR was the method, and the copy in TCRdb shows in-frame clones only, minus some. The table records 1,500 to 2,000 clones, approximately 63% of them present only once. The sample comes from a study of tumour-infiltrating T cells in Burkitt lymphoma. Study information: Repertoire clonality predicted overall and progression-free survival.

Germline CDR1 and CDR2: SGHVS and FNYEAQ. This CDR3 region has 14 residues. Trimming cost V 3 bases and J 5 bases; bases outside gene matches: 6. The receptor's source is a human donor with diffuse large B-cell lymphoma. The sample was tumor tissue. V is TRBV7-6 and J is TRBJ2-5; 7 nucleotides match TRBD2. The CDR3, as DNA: TGTGCCAGCAGCTTCCGGGGGGTTAGGGAGACCCAGTACTTC. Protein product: CASSFRGVRETQYF. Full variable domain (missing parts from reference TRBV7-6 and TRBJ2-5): GAGVSQSPRYKVTKRGQDVALRCDPISGHVSLYWYRQALGQGPEFLTYFNYEAQQDKSGLPNDRFSAERPEGSISTLTIQRTEQRDSAMYRCASSFRGVRETQYFGPGTRLLVL.